What follows are 21 T cell receptor beta chains derived from one specimen sequenced in a study of T cell changes during pregnancy in multiple sclerosis. Clones were sequenced by immunoSEQ multiplex PCR, and TCRdb holds only the in-frame ones, with some missing. The table records 15,000 to 20,000 clones, around 90% of them present only once. The sample was CD8+ T cells from peripheral blood mononuclear cells, taken after pregnancy. Receptor source: a female donor in good health, enrolled as a control in a pregnancy study.

The V and J genes are TRBV27 and TRBJ2-7, with D maybe TRBD2 (6 bases). The CDR3 consists of 12 residues. V lost 6 bases, J lost 5 bases, and 11 bases lay in between. Germline V gives CDR1 MNHEY, CDR2 SMNVEV (reference sequence). This chain's CDR3 is CASSPGGHEQYF. DNA for the CDR3: TGTGCCAGCAGCCCAGGAGGGCACGAGCAGTACTTC.

The chain couples TRBV13 to TRBJ1-1; 7 bases map to TRBD1. V was clipped by 6 bases and J by 1 base; unmatched bases: 8. The germline CDR1 and CDR2 sequences are PRHDT and FYEKMQ (reference sequence). The CDR3 has 15 residues. The CDR3: CASRWKGARNTEAFF. The CDR3 coding sequence is TGTGCCAGCAGATGGAAGGGGGCGCGGAACACTGAAGCTTTCTTT. The variable domain in full, completed from reference TRBV13 and TRBJ1-1, reads AAGVIQSPRHLIKEKRETATLKCYPIPRHDTVYWYQQGPGQDPQFLISFYEKMQSDKGSIPDRFSAQQFSDYHSELNMSSLELGDSALYFCASRWKGARNTEAFFGQGTRLTVV.

The V and J genes are TRBV14 and TRBJ2-3; 10 nucleotides agree with TRBD2. The CDR3 spans 19 residues. Germline-derived CDR1 and CDR2 are SGHDN and FVKESK. After removal of 1 base from V and 0 bases from J, the junction contained 10 bases not matched to a gene. CDR3: CASSQAPWTSGYSTDTQYF. The CDR3 nucleotides read TGTGCCAGCAGCCAAGCGCCATGGACTAGCGGCTATAGCACAGATACGCAGTATTTT.

The chain has TRBV5-4 and TRBJ2-1; 7 bases line up with TRBD2. J gave up 3 bases and V 1 base, and 7 bases lay outside the gene matches. This CDR3 is 16 amino acids long. The V gene's germline CDR1 is SGHNT and CDR2 YYREEE (reference sequence). CDR3 coding DNA: TGTGCCAGCAGCTTGTTTGGGACGGGGGGCTACAATGAGCAGTTCTTC. Translated, it gives CASSLFGTGGYNEQFF.

This chain joins TRBV11-1 and TRBJ2-7, with TRBD1 matching 7 bases. Germline-derived CDR1 and CDR2 are SGHAT and FQDESV (reference sequence). With V trimmed by 5 bases and J by 6 bases, 7 bases remained unmatched. The CDR3 is made up of 13 amino acids. CDR3 sequence (DNA): TGTGCCAGCAGCCCCCAGGACAGGCCCGAGCAGTACTTC. It encodes CASSPQDRPEQYF.

The chain combines TRBV28 with TRBJ2-7; possibly TRBD2 for D (6 bases). Germline V lookup: CDR1 MDHEN, CDR2 SYDVKM. There are 14 residues in the CDR3. The CDR3 sequence: CGTAVSGWGYEQYF. In DNA form, the CDR3 reads TGTGGTACGGCGGTAAGCGGGTGGGGATACGAGCAGTACTTC.

This rearrangement joins TRBV27 to TRBJ2-1; 10 bases align to TRBD2. The J segment lost 8 bases and the V segment lost 3 bases, leaving 4 bases of the junction unmatched. Germline-derived CDR1 and CDR2 are MNHEY and SMNVEV (reference sequence). The CDR3 is 14 amino acids. The CDR3 loop reads CASSFSGRKDEQFF. CDR3 nucleotide sequence: TGTGCCAGCAGTTTTAGCGGGAGGAAAGATGAGCAGTTCTTC.

This clone was seen once. It is unclear where the CDR3 begins or ends on the DNA, so no DNA is shown, and the CDR3 is as TCRdb lists it. The chain carries TRBV21-1 and TRBJ1-6; the D call of TRBD1 is as the table states it, not checked on the DNA. TRBV21-1 is a recognized pseudogene. The CDR3 comprises 20 residues, both ends counted. The CDR3 spells CASSKKVGQGALSYNSPLHF.

V usage is TRBV19 and J usage is TRBJ2-3; the D is unclear. Trimming left V 4 bases short and J 0 bases short, with 5 bases between. From germline, CDR1 is LNHDA and CDR2 SQIVND (reference sequence). This CDR3 is built from 13 residues. This CDR3 is CASSSLSTDTQYF. The CDR3 nucleotides are TGTGCCAGTAGTAGTCTAAGCACAGATACGCAGTATTTT.

The chain employs TRBV5-1 and TRBJ2-3; TRBD2 aligns across 11 bases. Germline V gene sequence: CDR1 SGHRS, CDR2 YFSETQ. The CDR3 has 14 residues. The junction had 4 bases not matched to a gene; V was cut back by 4 bases and J by 6 bases. This chain's CDR3 is CASSPGLAVDTQYF. CDR3 coding DNA: TGCGCCAGCAGCCCGGGACTAGCGGTGGATACGCAGTATTTT. The whole variable domain, remainder taken from reference TRBV5-1 and TRBJ2-3, is KAGVTQTPRYLIKTRGQQVTLSCSPISGHRSVSWYQQTPGQGLQFLFEYFSETQRNKGNFPGRFSGRQFSNSRSEMNVSTLELGDSALYLCASSPGLAVDTQYFGPGTRLTVL.

For the CDR3, the DNA is TGTGCCAGCAGCTTAGGAACAGGGGGCCAAGAGCAGTACTTC. It is translated as CASSLGTGGQEQYF. The chain employs TRBV7-9 and TRBJ2-7; 9 bases are shared with TRBD1. The CDR3 consists of 14 residues. The V gene's germline CDR1 is SEHNR and CDR2 FQNEAQ (reference sequence). Germline trimming cut 1 base from V and 7 bases from J; bases unmatched to any gene: 5.

Written as DNA, the CDR3 is TGTGCCAGTAGTATAGCAGGGCCGAGCACCGGGGAGCTGTTTTTT. This gives the protein CASSIAGPSTGELFF. The rearrangement uses TRBV19 and TRBJ2-2, with TRBD1 as a possible D gene (5 bases). Trimming left V 1 base short and J 4 bases short, with 10 bases between. The germline gives CDR1 LNHDA, CDR2 SQIVND (reference sequence). The CDR3 is made up of 15 amino acids.

This rearrangement joins TRBV5-6 to TRBJ2-1; D remains ambiguous. The CDR3 contains 13 residues. V gave up 0 bases and J gave up 15 bases, with 16 bases separating them. Germline CDR1 and CDR2: SGHDT and YYEEEE. The CDR3 sequence: CASSLAAINRWFF. The CDR3 nucleotides read TGTGCCAGCAGCTTGGCAGCGATTAATCGGTGGTTCTTC.

DNA for the CDR3: TGTGCCAGCAGTGAAGTCGGGGGGGGCACAGATACGCAGTATTTT. Translation: CASSEVGGGTDTQYF. The genes are TRBV6-1 and TRBJ2-3; TRBD2 matches at 8 bases. The ends lost 1 base at V and 1 base at J; junction bases unmatched: 1. Germline lookup yields CDR1 MNHNS and CDR2 SASEGT. There are 15 residues in the CDR3.

This clone was seen a few times. The CDR3 DNA reads as TGTGCCAGCAGCAATATGAGGACTAGCGGGGACCTAGCCAAAAACATTCAGTACTTC. Encoded protein: CASSNMRTSGDLAKNIQYF. V and J are TRBV21-1 and TRBJ2-4; TRBD2 is taken as the D call from the table, unchecked against the DNA. TRBV21-1 is a pseudogene locus. This CDR3 contains 19 residues.

This rearrangement joins TRBV2 to TRBJ2-5; 8 bases fit TRBD2. The CDR3 sequence is 15 residues long. CDR1 and CDR2 from the germline V gene are SNHLY and FYNNEI. Trimming removed 7 bases from V and 3 bases from J; junction bases left unmatched: 10. The CDR3 here is CASNPSSGPKETQYF. In nucleotides, the CDR3 is TGTGCCAGCAATCCCTCTAGCGGGCCTAAAGAGACCCAGTACTTC.

This clone appeared once. J is TRBJ2-1 and V is TRBV29-1; D gene uncertain. CDR1 is SQVTM and CDR2 is ANQGSEA in the germline V gene. Deletions cut 1 base from V and 14 bases from J, with 12 bases between. This CDR3 comprises 11 residues. CDR3: CSVEGRPSKFF. CDR3 in DNA: TGCAGCGTTGAAGGGCGCCCTAGTAAGTTCTTC.

The CDR3 DNA reads as TGTGCCAGCAGGCCCCGGGGGTCGAGAGAAAAACTGTTTTTT. It specifies CASRPRGSREKLFF. This chain uses TRBV6-6 with TRBJ1-4, with D possibly matching TRBD1 (5 bases). CDR1 is MNHNY, CDR2 SVGAGI, per germline (reference sequence). Trimming removed 6 bases from V and 8 bases from J, with 16 bases in between. The CDR3 runs 14 residues.

The CDR3 loop is CASSLSSDRADGYTF. DNA of the CDR3: TGTGCCAGCAGCTTATCTTCGGACAGGGCAGATGGCTACACCTTC. The chain employs TRBV7-2 and TRBJ1-2, with 8 positions matching TRBD1. The CDR3 is 15 amino acids. The J segment lost 6 bases and the V segment lost 2 bases, leaving 8 bases of the junction unmatched. Per germline, CDR1 SGHTA and CDR2 FQGNSA.

J is TRBJ1-5 and V is TRBV10-2, with D uncertain. Germline V CDR1 and CDR2: WSHSY, SAAADI. This CDR3 contains 13 residues. V shed 3 bases and J shed 5 bases, with 8 bases lying between them. The CDR3 reads CASSDESHQPQHF. In DNA, the CDR3 is TGCGCCAGCAGTGATGAGAGTCATCAGCCCCAGCATTTT.

The genes are TRBV14 and TRBJ2-4, with TRBD2 matching 7 bases. Germline lookup yields CDR1 SGHDN and CDR2 FVKESK. The CDR3 sequence is 24 residues long. Losses at the gene ends were 0 bases for V and 2 bases for J; bases not matched to a gene: 28. The CDR3 sequence: CASSQDFRERGDPRLAVTKNIQYF. CDR3 DNA: TGTGCCAGCAGCCAAGATTTCCGAGAAAGAGGAGATCCTAGGCTAGCGGTAACCAAAAACATTCAGTACTTC.